These 29 T cell receptor beta chains were sequenced from one sample in a study of T cells in localized non-small cell lung cancer. Profiling relied on immunoSEQ multiplex PCR, and the TCRdb table lists in-frame clones only, not all of them. Of around 25,000 clones listed, more than 85% are singletons. This specimen was peripheral blood, taken before any cancer treatment. All receptors derive from a man aged 35-69 years with stage III squamous cell lung carcinoma.

The chain has TRBV7-3 and TRBJ1-2; D not resolved. The CDR3 has 13 residues. Germline CDR1 is SGHTA and CDR2 is FQGTGA. The ends were cut back, 0 bases at V and 8 bases at J, with 10 bases in the middle. The CDR3 DNA is TGTGCCAGCAGCTTAACAACGACGGGGGGCTACACCTTC. Its protein is CASSLTTTGGYTF.

This clone was seen only a few times. The V call is TRBV14, the J call TRBJ2-2; D unresolved. V lost 0 bases to trimming and J lost 9 bases, with 8 bases between them. Germline loops: CDR1 SGHDN, CDR2 FVKESK. This CDR3 comprises 13 residues. CDR3 sequence reads: CASSQDFNRELFF. CDR3 nucleotide sequence: TGTGCCAGCAGCCAAGATTTTAACAGGGAGCTGTTTTTT.

The count of this clone is one. The chain employs TRBV6-1 and TRBJ1-5; D unresolved. The CDR3 spans 15 residues. CDR1 is MNHNS and CDR2 is SASEGT in the germline V gene. The V end lost 1 base, the J end lost 2 bases, and 9 bases lay between the germline ends. The CDR3 DNA follows: TGTGCCAGCAGTGAAGGGAGCGGCGGCAATCAGCCCCAGCATTTT. This sequence encodes CASSEGSGGNQPQHF.

The genes are TRBV7-2 and TRBJ2-1, with 12 bases aligning to TRBD1. CDR1 is SGHTA, CDR2 FQGNSA, per germline. Unmatched junction bases numbered 6, after V lost 5 bases and J lost 13 bases. The CDR3 sequence is 13 residues long. The CDR3 is CASSLRDRGPQFF. CDR3 in DNA: TGTGCCAGCAGCCTTCGGGACAGGGGGCCACAGTTCTTC.

V gene TRBV4-2 combines with J gene TRBJ2-3, with D possibly being TRBD2 (6 bases). Trimming left V 0 bases short and J 6 bases short, with 7 bases between. The CDR3 sequence is 13 residues long. In germline, CDR1 is LGHNA, CDR2 YNFKEQ. The CDR3 nucleotides read TGTGCCAGCAGCCAAGATAGCGGCGATACGCAGTATTTT. Amino acid sequence: CASSQDSGDTQYF.

The chain carries TRBV7-3 and TRBJ1-4; 7 bases align to TRBD1. This CDR3 region has 19 residues. Trimming took 0 bases from V and 3 from J; bases not matched to a gene: 13. CDR1 SGHTA and CDR2 FQGTGA come from the germline V gene. The chain's CDR3 is CASSLTEGQGGFPNEKLFF. CDR3 coding DNA: TGTGCCAGCAGCTTAACTGAGGGTCAGGGGGGCTTCCCTAATGAAAAACTGTTTTTT.

The CDR3 loop reads CASSQEPDTGELFF. CDR3 DNA sequence: TGCGCCAGCAGCCAAGAACCAGACACCGGGGAGCTGTTTTTT. J is TRBJ2-2 and V is TRBV4-3; D call uncertain. CDR1 and CDR2 (germline): LGHNA, YSLEER. The CDR3 covers 14 residues. Trimming took 0 bases from V and 3 from J, leaving 5 bases between them.

V gene TRBV7-9 combines with J gene TRBJ1-1, with TRBD1 identical over 11 bases. The CDR3 contains 15 residues. The germline V gene has CDR1 SEHNR and CDR2 FQNEAQ (reference sequence). V was clipped by 5 bases and J by 1 base; unmatched bases: 3. CDR3 residues: CASSRTGGTNTEAFF. Here the CDR3 DNA reads TGTGCCAGCAGCAGGACAGGGGGCACGAACACTGAAGCTTTCTTT.

The rearrangement uses TRBV9 and TRBJ1-2; 7 bases are a match to TRBD1. V lost 4 bases and J lost 7; bases outside the gene matches: 4. The germline gives CDR1 SGDLS, CDR2 YYNGEE. The CDR3 is made up of 12 amino acids. The chain's CDR3 is CASSKQGFGYTF. In DNA, the CDR3 is TGTGCCAGCAGCAAACAGGGGTTTGGCTACACCTTC.

This chain connects TRBV27 to TRBJ2-5; D remains ambiguous. Between the trimmed V and J ends, which lost 0 bases and 4 bases, there was a span of 12 bases. The germline CDR1 and CDR2 sequences are MNHEY and SMNVEV (reference sequence). The CDR3 spans 15 residues. The CDR3 region is CASSLSDGFPETQYF. CDR3 nucleotides: TGTGCCAGCAGTTTATCTGACGGCTTTCCAGAGACCCAGTACTTC.

The chain carries TRBV11-2 and TRBJ2-3; no clear D. Deletions cut 4 bases from V and 0 bases from J, with 8 bases between. The CDR3 extends over 14 amino acids. In germline, CDR1 is SGHAT, CDR2 FQNNGV. CDR3 protein: CASSSLTSTDTQYF. The CDR3 nucleotides read TGTGCCAGCAGCTCCCTTACTAGCACAGATACGCAGTATTTT.

The chain carries TRBV4-1 and TRBJ2-7; 10 bases are a match to TRBD1. V lost 3 bases to trimming and J lost 6 bases; unmatched junction nucleotides: 8. The CDR3 sequence is 15 residues long. CDR1 and CDR2 (germline): MGHRA, YSYEKL. CDR3 in amino acids: CASSQPGTGVAEQYF. CDR3 bases: TGCGCCAGCAGCCAGCCCGGGACAGGGGTCGCCGAGCAGTACTTC.

This chain joins TRBV6-6 and TRBJ2-5; possibly TRBD1 for D (6 bases). Germline CDR1 MNHNY, CDR2 SVGAGI (reference sequence). V gave up 3 bases and J gave up 5 bases, with 10 bases separating them. The CDR3 length is 13 residues. The CDR3 nucleotides read TGTGCCAGCAGTTATCAGGGGATGGAGACCCAGTACTTC. Its translation is CASSYQGMETQYF.

This chain connects TRBV6-1 to TRBJ2-7; 11 bases map to TRBD2. This CDR3 spans 17 amino acids. V shed 4 bases and J 2 bases; nucleotides not matched to a gene: 10. Germline-derived CDR1 and CDR2 are MNHNS and SASEGT. The chain's CDR3 is CASSAPRSGRAPYEQYF. The DNA of the CDR3 is TGTGCCAGCAGTGCGCCCCGTAGCGGGAGGGCCCCCTACGAGCAGTACTTC.

This rearrangement joins TRBV5-1 to TRBJ1-6; D remains ambiguous. V was shortened by 4 bases and J by 6 bases, with 11 bases between the two germline ends. The germline CDR1 and CDR2 sequences are SGHRS and YFSETQ. The CDR3 sequence is 14 residues long. The CDR3 reads CASSINFPNSPLHF. As DNA, the CDR3 is TGCGCCAGCAGCATAAATTTTCCTAATTCACCCCTCCACTTT. Full variable domain (outside the CDR3, taken from reference TRBV5-1 and TRBJ1-6): KAGVTQTPRYLIKTRGQQVTLSCSPISGHRSVSWYQQTPGQGLQFLFEYFSETQRNKGNFPGRFSGRQFSNSRSEMNVSTLELGDSALYLCASSINFPNSPLHFGNGTRLTVT.

The table lists this clone with a few counts. This chain links TRBV7-2 with TRBJ2-2; D uncertain. This CDR3 has 12 residues. V shed 0 bases and J shed 8 bases, with 4 bases lying between them. In germline, CDR1 is SGHTA, CDR2 FQGNSA. CDR3 region: CASSLARGELFF. As DNA, the CDR3 is TGTGCCAGCAGCTTAGCGCGAGGGGAGCTGTTTTTT.

The chain combines TRBV25-1 with TRBJ2-5; possibly TRBD2 for D (7 bases). V lost 3 bases and J lost 4, with 12 bases in between. CDR1 MGHDK and CDR2 SYGVNS come from the germline V gene. This CDR3 has 14 residues. In nucleotides, the CDR3 is TGTGCCAGCAGTGATCGGGGGGCCGGAGAGACCCAGTACTTC. This sequence encodes CASSDRGAGETQYF.

This chain connects TRBV7-8 to TRBJ1-1, with 7 nucleotides matching TRBD1. Germline loops: CDR1 SGHVS, CDR2 FQNEAQ. The CDR3 totals 15 residues. V lost 2 bases to trimming and J lost 5 bases; unmatched junction nucleotides: 8. The CDR3 DNA follows: TGTGCCAGCAGCTTACTAGAGACAGGGCATACTGAAGCTTTCTTT. This translates into CASSLLETGHTEAFF.

The gene calls are TRBV4-2 and TRBJ2-1, with 7 bases matching TRBD2. The V segment lost 4 bases and the J segment 3 bases; nucleotides outside the gene matches: 6. The CDR3 sequence is 15 residues long. Germline V gene data show CDR1 as LGHNA and CDR2 as YNFKEQ. CDR3 in amino acids: CASSPASGNYNEQFF. The CDR3 DNA follows: TGTGCCAGCAGCCCCGCTAGCGGAAACTACAATGAGCAGTTCTTC.

The V call is TRBV19, the J call TRBJ2-7, with 11 bases fitting TRBD2. With V trimmed by 5 bases and J by 4 bases, 7 bases remained unmatched. The CDR3 is made up of 15 amino acids. Germline CDR1 LNHDA, CDR2 SQIVND (reference sequence). This chain's CDR3 is CASSGETSGAYEQYF. CDR3 sequence (DNA): TGTGCCAGTAGTGGAGAGACTAGCGGGGCATACGAGCAGTACTTC.

The chain links TRBV4-3 to TRBJ2-3; the D gene is possibly TRBD2 (6 bases). Germline values: CDR1 LGHNA, CDR2 YSLEER. V was clipped by 0 bases and J by 1 base, with 11 bases between them. The CDR3 sequence is 16 residues long. The CDR3 coding sequence is TGCGCCAGCAGCCAAGATGTACTAGCTGGCACAGATACGCAGTATTTT. Amino acids: CASSQDVLAGTDTQYF.

This clone occurred once. This chain joins TRBV2 and TRBJ2-5; TRBD2 matches at 9 bases. Germline CDR1 reads SNHLY; CDR2 reads FYNNEI. The length of the CDR3 is 15 residues. V trimming: 2 bases; J trimming: 2 bases; junction bases outside the gene matches: 3. Written as DNA, the CDR3 is TGTGCCAGCAGTGAAACGGCGGGGGGGCAAGAGACCCAGTACTTC. Encoded protein: CASSETAGGQETQYF.

The sample holds one count of this clone. V is TRBV7-2 and J is TRBJ2-7; D is ambiguous. V was cut by 5 bases and J by 1 base, with 12 bases left in between. CDR3 size: 14 residues. CDR1 is SGHTA and CDR2 is FQGNSA in the germline V gene. The CDR3 sequence: CASSPLYNSYEQYF. CDR3 bases: TGTGCCAGCAGCCCTCTCTACAATTCCTACGAGCAGTACTTC.

The gene calls are TRBV7-2 and TRBJ1-4; D unclear. The ends were cut back, 0 bases at V and 7 bases at J, with 9 bases in the middle. The CDR3 sequence is 14 residues long. Per germline, CDR1 SGHTA and CDR2 FQGNSA. CDR3 nucleotides: TGTGCCAGCAGCTTAGCAGGCTCCGCTGAAAAACTGTTTTTT. Amino acids: CASSLAGSAEKLFF.

Regarding this clone: Compared with germline, one end of the junction differs, possibly owing to a read error. This chain connects TRBV19 to TRBJ1-2; 7 bases align to TRBD1. CDR1 is LNHDA, CDR2 SQIVND, per germline (reference sequence). The CDR3 has 13 amino acids. CDR3 DNA: TGTGCCAGTAGAGGGGGCAGGGACTATGCCTACACCTTC. This encodes CASRGGRDYAYTF.

This clone was seen just once. An end of the junction differs from the germline gene, which may be a read error. The chain has TRBV5-1 and TRBJ1-1, with D maybe TRBD1 (6 bases). Per the germline V gene, CDR1 is SGHRS and CDR2 is YFSETQ. This CDR3 region has 14 residues. The CDR3 region has the DNA TGCGCCAGCAGCTTGGACGGGGGCCGCACTGGAGCTTTCTTT. Protein: CASSLDGGRTGAFF.

This chain uses TRBV5-6 with TRBJ1-5; TRBD1 matches at 8 bases. The CDR3 extends over 13 amino acids. Germline values: CDR1 SGHDT, CDR2 YYEEEE. Trimming took 3 bases from V and 8 from J; bases not matched to a gene: 4. The CDR3 region is CASSYAGGEPQHF. CDR3 sequence (DNA): TGTGCCAGCAGCTACGCAGGGGGCGAGCCCCAGCATTTT.

The chain combines TRBV14 with TRBJ1-2, with 7 bases fitting TRBD1. The J segment lost 6 bases and the V segment lost 6 bases, leaving 7 bases of the junction unmatched. Germline V gives CDR1 SGHDN, CDR2 FVKESK. The CDR3 length is 13 residues. The CDR3 region is CASRQTGLDGYTF. The CDR3, as DNA: TGTGCCAGCAGACAGACAGGGCTGGATGGCTACACCTTC.

The V call is TRBV2, the J call TRBJ1-1; D gene ambiguous. CDR1 and CDR2 (germline): SNHLY, FYNNEI. The CDR3 loop spans 12 amino acids. Trimming pared 7 bases from V and 3 bases from J, leaving 9 bases between. CDR3 protein: CASIIGYTEAFF. The CDR3 DNA reads TGTGCCAGCATAATCGGCTACACTGAAGCTTTCTTT.